The 13 T cell receptor beta chains below all came from one sample that was sequenced in a study of early T cells in non-severe SARS-CoV-2 infection. TCRdb itself ran the 5' RACE reads through MiXCR, one entry per CDR3 protein. The sample lists 25,000 to 40,000 distinct CDR3 sequences; about 4.5% were seen once. The sample taken for sequencing was whole blood. The receptors here all came from an adult who was a healthcare worker with PCR-confirmed SARS-CoV-2 infection or an uninfected control (not recorded which).

This clonotype was seen repeatedly, ten times or more. The chain combines TRBV7-9 with TRBJ1-2; a possible D gene is TRBD1 (5 bases). CDR1 and CDR2 (germline): SEHNR, FQNEAQ (reference sequence). V was pared by 5 bases and J by 4 bases, with 14 bases between. This CDR3 comprises 14 residues. The CDR3 here is CASSQIGGGYGYTF. As DNA, the CDR3 is TGTGCCAGCAGCCAAATTGGGGGTGGCTATGGCTACACCTTC.

This clonotype has ten or more counts. V is TRBV12-3 or TRBV12-4 and J is TRBJ2-3; tentatively, D is TRBD1 or TRBD2 (5 bases each). The V end lost 5 bases, the J end lost 2 bases, and 26 bases lay between the germline ends. This CDR3 contains 19 residues. For the CDR3, the DNA is TGTGCCAGCAGTCTCCCGTTGGTGTGGGGGAGCCAGTCCACAGATACGCAGTATTTT. Its protein product is CASSLPLVWGSQSTDTQYF.

This clonotype was seen many times. The V and J genes are TRBV20-1 and TRBJ2-2; maybe TRBD2 (5 bases). CDR3 length: 13 residues. Deletions cut 2 bases from V and 4 bases from J, with 8 bases between. Germline loops: CDR1 DFQATT, CDR2 SNEGSKA (reference sequence). The CDR3 protein is CSARFRGTGELFF. CDR3 coding DNA: TGCAGTGCTAGATTCCGGGGCACCGGGGAGCTGTTTTTT.

This clonotype showed up just a few times. The chain employs TRBV28 and TRBJ2-3; TRBD1 aligns across 7 bases. Germline loops: CDR1 MDHEN, CDR2 SYDVKM. Trimming cost V 6 bases and J 6 bases; bases outside gene matches: 15. The CDR3 sequence is 16 residues long. CDR3 coding DNA: TGTGCCAGCAGCTTTGCCCCTGGACAGGACATTGATACGCAGTATTTT. Translated: CASSFAPGQDIDTQYF.

This clonotype showed up many times. The chain carries TRBV3-1 and TRBJ2-5, with TRBD1 matching over 8 bases. V trimming: 4 bases; J trimming: 0 bases; junction bases outside the gene matches: 13. Germline assignment: CDR1 LGHDT and CDR2 YNNKEL (reference sequence). The CDR3 loop spans 18 amino acids. The CDR3 sequence is CASSLLHADRVNQETQYF. CDR3 coding DNA: TGTGCCAGCAGCCTCCTCCACGCGGACAGGGTTAACCAAGAGACCCAGTACTTC.

Ten or more counts support this clonotype. The J gene is TRBJ1-1, the V gene TRBV29-1; 9 bases line up with TRBD1. The CDR3 extends over 15 amino acids. After removal of 7 bases from V and 5 bases from J, the junction contained 14 bases not matched to a gene. CDR1 and CDR2 (germline): SQVTM, ANQGSEA. The CDR3 sequence is CSASHGTGTYTEAFF. The CDR3 nucleotides are TGCAGCGCCTCCCACGGGACAGGGACATATACTGAAGCTTTCTTT.

This clonotype was counted at least ten times. V is TRBV12-3 or TRBV12-4 and J is TRBJ1-2, with D unclear. This CDR3 region has 12 residues. V was pared by 3 bases and J by 7 bases, with 9 bases between. The CDR3 coding sequence is TGTGCCAGCAGTTTTGCGGGAGGTGGCTACACCTTC. Protein product: CASSFAGGGYTF.

This clonotype was found many times. The chain combines TRBV6-6 with TRBJ2-1; maybe TRBD2 (6 bases). V was cut by 2 bases and J by 7 bases, with 15 bases left in between. Germline V gene data show CDR1 as MNHNY and CDR2 as SVGAGI (reference sequence). The CDR3 extends over 15 amino acids. The CDR3 region has the DNA TGTGCCAGCAGTTACCGGGACCGTGGGAGGAATGAGCAGTTCTTC. It codes for CASSYRDRGRNEQFF.

This clonotype appeared many times. The chain employs TRBV29-1 and TRBJ2-5; 10 bases are shared with TRBD1. The V gene end was trimmed by 4 bases and the J gene end by 4 bases; junction bases not matched to a gene: 6. The length of the CDR3 is 14 residues. Germline V gene data show CDR1 as SQVTM and CDR2 as ANQGSEA. The DNA of the CDR3 is TGCAGCGTTGTTAGACAGGGGGCAGGAGAGACCCAGTACTTC. Translated: CSVVRQGAGETQYF.

In this sample, this clonotype turned up a few times. The CDR3 sequence: CSVRTGAMNTEAFF. The CDR3 nucleotides read TGCAGCGTGCGGACAGGGGCCATGAACACTGAAGCTTTCTTT. The chain uses TRBV29-1 and TRBJ1-1; 9 nucleotides agree with TRBD1. The CDR3 spans 14 residues. CDR1 is SQVTM, CDR2 ANQGSEA, per germline. V gave up 6 bases and J gave up 0 bases; unmatched junction bases: 5.

This clonotype was recorded many times. J is TRBJ1-5 and V is TRBV7-9; 9 bases map to TRBD1. The CDR3 runs 15 residues. Germline V lookup: CDR1 SEHNR, CDR2 FQNEAQ (reference sequence). V lost 6 bases to trimming and J lost 4 bases; unmatched junction nucleotides: 7. The chain's CDR3 is CASSSDRGENQPQHF. In DNA, the CDR3 is TGTGCCAGCAGTTCGGACAGGGGCGAAAATCAGCCCCAGCATTTT.

Many counts were recorded for this clonotype. The chain carries TRBV11-2 and TRBJ2-1; 9 nucleotides agree with TRBD1. The length of the CDR3 is 16 residues. Looked up from germline, CDR1 is SGHAT and CDR2 is FQNNGV. Germline trimming cut 5 bases from V and 10 bases from J; bases unmatched to any gene: 15. The CDR3 bases are TGTGCCAGCAGCCCTCAAACCGGACAGGGGCCCCGCGAGCAGTTCTTC. It yields the protein CASSPQTGQGPREQFF.

The chain has TRBV7-9 and TRBJ1-5, with 7 bases matching TRBD1. CDR1 and CDR2 from the germline V gene are SEHNR and FQNEAQ (reference sequence). V gave up 3 bases and J gave up 4 bases; unmatched junction bases: 3. This CDR3 spans 14 amino acids. CDR3 protein: CASSFTGDNQPQHF. CDR3 DNA: TGTGCCAGCAGCTTTACAGGGGATAATCAGCCCCAGCATTTT.